This is a list of T cell receptor beta chains from one sample in a study of T cells after yellow fever vaccination. TCRdb reprocessed the 5' RACE reads via MiXCR and lists one record per CDR3 protein. The sample lists roughly 160,000 distinct CDR3 sequences, about a tenth occurring once. Sequencing was performed on CD8+ T cells sorted from PBMCs, taken 45 days after the yellow fever booster vaccination. These receptors originate from a man younger than 30 who received the YFV17D yellow fever vaccine. Both conserved end residues are part of each CDR3. The order of the fields is V gene, D gene, clone size, J gene, CDR3 DNA, CDR3 protein. The D gene is left open where the match is weak. The size of a clone is reported for some rows only, either as once, few or many, or as a class for expanded clones.

V gene: TRBV6-2/TRBV6-3; D gene: .; clone size: .; J gene: TRBJ2-6; CDR3 DNA: TGTGCCAGCACCCCCCTGAGCTCTGGGGCCAACGTCCTGACTTTC; CDR3 protein: CASTPLSSGANVLTF
V gene: TRBV27; D gene: TRBD1; clone size: .; J gene: TRBJ2-7; CDR3 DNA: TGTGCCAGCCGCGAGGGACAGGGGGGATACGAGCAGTACTTC; CDR3 protein: CASREGQGGYEQYF
V gene: TRBV7-9; D gene: TRBD1; clone size: few; J gene: TRBJ1-5; CDR3 DNA: TGTGCCAGCAGCGACACCGGGACAGGGGCGAATCAGCCCCAGCATTTT; CDR3 protein: CASSDTGTGANQPQHF
V gene: TRBV7-3; D gene: .; clone size: .; J gene: TRBJ2-3; CDR3 DNA: TGTGCCAGCAGCTTAGGGTACGGGGACACAGATACGCAGTATTTT; CDR3 protein: CASSLGYGDTDTQYF
V gene: TRBV27; D gene: TRBD1; clone size: few; J gene: TRBJ2-7; CDR3 DNA: TGTGCCAGCAGCTTGACAGGGGCCTTCTACGAGCAGTACTTC; CDR3 protein: CASSLTGAFYEQYF
V gene: TRBV3-1; D gene: .; clone size: few; J gene: TRBJ1-6; CDR3 DNA: TGTGCCAGCAGCCAAGAAGGGAACCCCTATAATTCACCCCTCCACTTT; CDR3 protein: CASSQEGNPYNSPLHF
V gene: TRBV7-2; D gene: .; clone size: .; J gene: TRBJ1-5; CDR3 DNA: TGTGCCAGCAGCTTAGACAGATCTAGCAATCAGCCCCAGCATTTT; CDR3 protein: CASSLDRSSNQPQHF
V gene: TRBV19; D gene: .; clone size: few; J gene: TRBJ1-5; CDR3 DNA: TGTGCCAGTAGTATCCTCCAGAGCAATCAGCCCCAGCATTTT; CDR3 protein: CASSILQSNQPQHF
V gene: TRBV24-1; D gene: .; clone size: few; J gene: TRBJ2-3; CDR3 DNA: TGTGCCACCAGTGTTACCGGACCAAGCACAGATACGCAGTATTTT; CDR3 protein: CATSVTGPSTDTQYF
V gene: TRBV4-2; D gene: .; clone size: few; J gene: TRBJ1-1; CDR3 DNA: TGTGCCAGCAGCCTGTCCCTGGACAAGGAAGCTTTCTTT; CDR3 protein: CASSLSLDKEAFF
V gene: TRBV4-3; D gene: .; clone size: .; J gene: TRBJ2-2; CDR3 DNA: TGCGCCAGCAGCCAAGAGAACGGCAGGGACACCGGGGAGCTGTTTTTT; CDR3 protein: CASSQENGRDTGELFF
V gene: TRBV5-1; D gene: .; clone size: few; J gene: TRBJ2-3; CDR3 DNA: TGCGCCAGCGCCGAGGATCGGGCTTATAGCACAGATACGCAGTATTTT; CDR3 protein: CASAEDRAYSTDTQYF
V gene: TRBV9; D gene: TRBD2; clone size: many; J gene: TRBJ2-1; CDR3 DNA: TGTGCCAGCAGCGTGGGCGGGGGAGCCTACAATGAGCAGTTCTTC; CDR3 protein: CASSVGGGAYNEQFF
V gene: TRBV10-3; D gene: TRBD2; clone size: .; J gene: TRBJ2-1; CDR3 DNA: TGTGCCATCAGTGAAGAGACTAGCGGTCCCTCGGGTGAGCAGTTCTTC; CDR3 protein: CAISEETSGPSGEQFF
V gene: TRBV9; D gene: .; clone size: .; J gene: TRBJ2-7; CDR3 DNA: TGTGCCAGCAAAGCTCAGCAGTACTTC; CDR3 protein: CASKAQQYF
V gene: TRBV9; D gene: TRBD1; clone size: .; J gene: TRBJ1-1; CDR3 DNA: TGTGCCAGCAGCGGCCGGGACAGGAGGAACACTGAAGCTTTCTTT; CDR3 protein: CASSGRDRRNTEAFF
V gene: TRBV9; D gene: .; clone size: few; J gene: TRBJ2-3; CDR3 DNA: TGTGCCAGCAGCGTAGCGGGTGGGGGACCCACAGATACGCAGTATTTT; CDR3 protein: CASSVAGGGPTDTQYF
V gene: TRBV7-9; D gene: .; clone size: .; J gene: TRBJ1-2; CDR3 DNA: TGTGCCAGCAGCTTAGCTACAATTGGGGACGGAGGTGGCTACACCTTC; CDR3 protein: CASSLATIGDGGGYTF
V gene: TRBV27; D gene: .; clone size: many; J gene: TRBJ2-7; CDR3 DNA: TGTGCCAAAGCGACAGGCAGCTCCTACGAGCAGTACTTC; CDR3 protein: CAKATGSSYEQYF
V gene: TRBV12-3/TRBV12-4; D gene: TRBD2; clone size: .; J gene: TRBJ2-1; CDR3 DNA: TGTGCCAGCAGTTTGGCGTCCGGGGGGAGAAAATACAATGAGCAGTTCTTC; CDR3 protein: CASSLASGGRKYNEQFF
V gene: TRBV30; D gene: .; clone size: .; J gene: TRBJ2-2; CDR3 DNA: TGTGCCTGGAGTTGGGGGACCGGGGAGCTGTTTTTT; CDR3 protein: CAWSWGTGELFF
V gene: TRBV24-1; D gene: TRBD1; clone size: .; J gene: TRBJ1-5; CDR3 DNA: TGTGCCACCAGTGACGGGCCGGGACAGGGATTGTTCCCCAATCAGCCCCAGCATTTT; CDR3 protein: CATSDGPGQGLFPNQPQHF
V gene: TRBV4-1; D gene: TRBD1; clone size: few; J gene: TRBJ2-1; CDR3 DNA: TGCGCCAGCAGCCCCGGACAGGGGATCCACAATGAGCAGTTCTTC; CDR3 protein: CASSPGQGIHNEQFF
V gene: TRBV15; D gene: .; clone size: few; J gene: TRBJ1-1; CDR3 DNA: TGTGCCACCAGCAGCCCAGCGGGGAACACTGAAGCTTTCTTT; CDR3 protein: CATSSPAGNTEAFF
V gene: TRBV3-1; D gene: .; clone size: few; J gene: TRBJ2-5; CDR3 DNA: TGTGCCAGCAGCCAAGATAGTCGCCAGGGGCTACAAGAGACCCAGTACTTC; CDR3 protein: CASSQDSRQGLQETQYF
V gene: TRBV5-1; D gene: TRBD1; clone size: many; J gene: TRBJ2-1; CDR3 DNA: TGCGCCAGCAGCTTGGCCACAGGGGTAAACAATGAGCAGTTCTTC; CDR3 protein: CASSLATGVNNEQFF
V gene: TRBV30; D gene: .; clone size: .; J gene: TRBJ1-1; CDR3 DNA: TGTGCCTGGATAACAGAGAACACTGAAGCTTTCTTT; CDR3 protein: CAWITENTEAFF
V gene: TRBV6-5; D gene: TRBD1; clone size: .; J gene: TRBJ2-1; CDR3 DNA: TGTGCCAGCACCTCCCCACGGGACAGGGGGAGCGATGAGCAGTTCTTC; CDR3 protein: CASTSPRDRGSDEQFF
V gene: TRBV4-1; D gene: .; clone size: few; J gene: TRBJ2-7; CDR3 DNA: TGCGCCAGCAGCACCCGGACGTACGGCTACGAGCAGTACTTC; CDR3 protein: CASSTRTYGYEQYF